The 31 T cell receptor beta chains reported below all come from one sample, sequenced in a study of identical twins. TCRdb re-called the 5' RACE reads through MiXCR, storing one row per CDR3 protein. Found here are a few hundred thousand distinct CDR3 sequences, less than 20% of them singletons; the top ten hold around 12%. The sample comprised naive T cells sorted from blood. The receptors originated from a man aged 45-65 years in good health.

This clonotype has a handful of counts. This chain uses TRBV15 with TRBJ2-3, with 8 bases matching TRBD2. V was pared by 0 bases and J by 5 bases, with 10 bases of the junction left unmatched. CDR3 length: 17 residues. From germline, CDR1 is LNHNV and CDR2 YYDKDF (reference sequence). DNA of the CDR3: TGTGCCACCAGCAGAGATGGAACGGGAGGGACGTTAGATACGCAGTATTTT. This codes for CATSRDGTGGTLDTQYF.

The rearrangement links TRBV6-2 or TRBV6-3 to TRBJ1-6; D is uncertain. Germline V CDR1 and CDR2: MNHEY, SVGEGT. The CDR3 length is 15 residues. The V end was cut by 7 bases, the J end by 9 bases, with 19 bases between. This chain's CDR3 is CASTLGPGIFSPLHF. The CDR3 DNA follows: TGTGCCAGCACCCTCGGGCCGGGAATTTTTTCACCCCTCCACTTT.

This chain links TRBV6-2 or TRBV6-3 with TRBJ2-7, with TRBD1 matching over 8 bases. Trimming at V came to 2 bases and at J to 0 bases, leaving 18 bases not matched to a gene. From germline, CDR1 is MNHEY and CDR2 SVGEGT. The CDR3 is 20 residues long. The CDR3 coding sequence is TGTGCCAGCAGTTACAAAACCTCGGAAGCAGGGGGCAGGAGCTCCTACGAGCAGTACTTC. This gives the protein CASSYKTSEAGGRSSYEQYF.

This clonotype was counted at least ten times. The chain couples TRBV13 to TRBJ2-7, with unresolved D. The CDR3 covers 12 residues. The germline CDR1 and CDR2 sequences are PRHDT and FYEKMQ (reference sequence). The V gene lost 1 base and the J gene lost 4 bases, with 5 bases spanning the gap. CDR3 DNA sequence: TGTGCCAGCAGCTTAGCGCGGTACGAGCAGTACTTC. Residues: CASSLARYEQYF.

Many counts were recorded for this clonotype. This rearrangement joins TRBV5-1 to TRBJ2-1; D remains ambiguous. The ends were cut back, 4 bases at V and 0 bases at J, with 14 bases in the middle. From germline, CDR1 is SGHRS and CDR2 YFSETQ. The CDR3 is made up of 16 amino acids. Written as DNA, the CDR3 is TGCGCCAGCAGCCCGATAACAGCGAGCTCCTACAATGAGCAGTTCTTC. It is translated as CASSPITASSYNEQFF.

This clonotype came up a few times. This rearrangement joins TRBV5-1 to TRBJ2-7; 15 nucleotides align to TRBD2. The CDR3 loop spans 16 amino acids. Germline trimming cut 1 base from V and 4 bases from J; bases unmatched to any gene: 3. CDR1 is SGHRS, CDR2 YFSETQ, per germline. The chain's CDR3 is CASSLPGLAGGYEQYF. The CDR3 nucleotides read TGCGCCAGCAGCTTGCCGGGACTAGCGGGAGGATACGAGCAGTACTTC.

This clonotype was seen once. The chain combines TRBV5-6 with TRBJ2-7, with 9 bases matching TRBD2. This CDR3 has 15 residues. Germline CDR1 SGHDT, CDR2 YYEEEE. J lost 3 bases, V lost 0 bases, and 4 bases had no gene match. The CDR3 DNA reads as TGTGCCAGCAGCTTGGCTGCTAGCGGGAACTACGAGCAGTACTTC. Its translation: CASSLAASGNYEQYF. The full variable domain, completed using reference TRBV5-6 and TRBJ2-7, is DAGVTQSPTHLIKTRGQQVTLRCSPKSGHDTVSWYQQALGQGPQFIFQYYEEEERQRGNFPDRFSGHQFPNYSSELNVNALLLGDSALYLCASSLAASGNYEQYFGPGTRLTVT.

This sequence joins TRBV20-1 and TRBJ2-7; TRBD1 might be the D (5 bases). The CDR3 totals 14 residues. CDR1 and CDR2 (germline): DFQATT, SNEGSKA (reference sequence). The germline V and J ends were trimmed by 5 bases and 2 bases, with 16 bases remaining between them. The CDR3 loop reads CSADPPAGTYEQYF. DNA for the CDR3: TGCAGTGCTGACCCCCCGGCAGGGACCTACGAGCAGTACTTC.

This clonotype was recorded a few times. The V call is TRBV29-1, the J call TRBJ2-1, with 7 bases aligning to TRBD2. Germline assignment: CDR1 SQVTM and CDR2 ANQGSEA. This CDR3 is 15 amino acids long. J lost 4 bases, V lost 6 bases, and 12 bases had no gene match. DNA of the CDR3: TGCAGCGTACGACTTAGGCTAGCGGTTTACAATGAGCAGTTCTTC. Its protein is CSVRLRLAVYNEQFF.

This clonotype was counted ten times or more. The rearrangement joins TRBV20-1 to TRBJ2-1; D perhaps matches TRBD1 (5 bases). V lost 3 bases and J lost 5, with 23 bases in between. Germline CDR1 and CDR2: DFQATT and SNEGSKA (reference sequence). The CDR3 is 17 amino acids. CDR3 sequence (DNA): TGCAGTGCTAGTCCCATTAGGGGCCGGGTCGTAAACAATGAGCAGTTCTTC. Residues: CSASPIRGRVVNNEQFF.

This clonotype was seen at least ten times. This sequence joins TRBV5-5 and TRBJ1-2, with TRBD1 as a possible D gene (5 bases). Germline V lookup: CDR1 SGHKS, CDR2 YYEKEE (reference sequence). V was shortened by 3 bases and J by 4 bases, with 13 bases between the two germline ends. There are 14 residues in the CDR3. The CDR3 nucleotides are TGTGCCAGCAGCTCGCGGGCGGGGCTCTATGGCTACACCTTC. Its translation is CASSSRAGLYGYTF.

This clonotype was detected a few times. The J gene is TRBJ2-7, the V gene TRBV5-1, with 7 nucleotides matching TRBD2. The CDR3 totals 15 residues. CDR1 is SGHRS, CDR2 YFSETQ, per germline. The V gene end was trimmed by 0 bases and the J gene end by 2 bases; junction bases not matched to a gene: 5. For the CDR3, the DNA is TGCGCCAGCAGCTTGGAACTAGCGCCAACCTACGAGCAGTACTTC. Its protein is CASSLELAPTYEQYF. Using reference TRBV5-1 and TRBJ2-7 for the parts outside the CDR3, the full variable domain is KAGVTQTPRYLIKTRGQQVTLSCSPISGHRSVSWYQQTPGQGLQFLFEYFSETQRNKGNFPGRFSGRQFSNSRSEMNVSTLELGDSALYLCASSLELAPTYEQYFGPGTRLTVT.

This clonotype was recorded a few times. The chain recombines TRBV20-1 with TRBJ1-1, with D unclear. The CDR3 loop spans 12 amino acids. Looked up from germline, CDR1 is DFQATT and CDR2 is SNEGSKA (reference sequence). Trimming left V 5 bases short and J 6 bases short, with 13 bases between. In nucleotides, the CDR3 is TGCAGTGCTCGACCGAGGAGGGCTGAAGCTTTCTTT. Protein: CSARPRRAEAFF.

The chain carries TRBV20-1 and TRBJ1-2, with D possibly being TRBD1 (5 bases). Looked up from germline, CDR1 is DFQATT and CDR2 is SNEGSKA (reference sequence). The CDR3 is made up of 14 amino acids. V shed 6 bases and J shed 0 bases, with 14 bases lying between them. The CDR3, as DNA: TGCAGTGCGCTGGTCGGGGGAACTAACTATGGCTACACCTTC. Protein: CSALVGGTNYGYTF.

This clonotype was picked up a small number of times. The chain links TRBV5-1 to TRBJ2-4; a weak D match, TRBD1 (5 bases). The V gene's germline CDR1 is SGHRS and CDR2 YFSETQ. V dropped 4 bases and J dropped 3 bases, with 8 bases sitting between them. The CDR3 length is 13 residues. The CDR3 loop is CASSRGGKNIQYF. The CDR3 DNA sequence: TGCGCCAGCAGCAGGGGTGGCAAAAACATTCAGTACTTC.

This clonotype was detected a few times. The rearrangement links TRBV20-1 to TRBJ2-5; tentatively, D is TRBD1 (7 bases). Trimming shortened V by 3 bases and J by 4 bases, and 18 bases separated the two germline ends. The germline CDR1 and CDR2 sequences are DFQATT and SNEGSKA (reference sequence). The CDR3 extends over 15 amino acids. CDR3 sequence (DNA): TGCAGTGCTAGTACCGCAGGGGGAGGTGGAGAGACCCAGTACTTC. Its translation: CSASTAGGGGETQYF.

This clonotype was observed many times. The chain recombines TRBV6-1 with TRBJ1-1, with D possibly matching TRBD1 (5 bases). V lost 7 bases to trimming and J lost 4 bases, with 13 bases between them. This CDR3 contains 13 residues. Germline V gene data show CDR1 as MNHNS and CDR2 as SASEGT. CDR3 loop: CASTQGGGTEAFF. CDR3 DNA sequence: TGTGCCAGCACCCAGGGAGGTGGCACTGAAGCTTTCTTT.

V and J are TRBV12-3 or TRBV12-4 and TRBJ2-1, with D possibly being TRBD1 or TRBD2 (5 bases each). Deletions cut 10 bases from V and 5 bases from J, with 12 bases between. This CDR3 is built from 12 residues. CDR3 sequence reads: CATSGPHNEQFF. DNA for the CDR3: TGTGCCACCTCGGGACCACACAATGAGCAGTTCTTC.

This clonotype was seen a few times. V is TRBV7-2 and J is TRBJ2-7; D remains unclear. Germline-derived CDR1 and CDR2 are SGHTA and FQGNSA. The ends were cut back, 7 bases at V and 0 bases at J, with 10 bases in the middle. CDR3 length: 13 residues. The CDR3 region is CASKIRNSYEQYF. The CDR3 region has the DNA TGTGCCAGCAAAATACGCAACTCCTACGAGCAGTACTTC.

The rearrangement links TRBV4-3 to TRBJ2-1; D is perhaps TRBD1 (6 bases). V gave up 0 bases and J gave up 6 bases, with 15 bases separating them. The germline gives CDR1 LGHNA, CDR2 YSLEER. The CDR3 is 16 amino acids. CDR3 DNA: TGCGCCAGCAGCCAAGATGTAGGGGGTTCAGGCAATGAGCAGTTCTTC. It is translated as CASSQDVGGSGNEQFF.

This clonotype appeared many times. This chain's CDR3 is CASSVSTQETQYF. For the CDR3, the DNA is TGTGCCAGCAGCGTCAGCACCCAAGAGACCCAGTACTTC. The chain combines TRBV9 with TRBJ2-5; D is unclear. CDR1 and CDR2 from the germline V gene are SGDLS and YYNGEE. The CDR3 length is 13 residues. The ends were cut back, 2 bases at V and 1 base at J, with 6 bases in the middle.

The chain combines TRBV5-1 with TRBJ2-3; tentatively, D is TRBD2 (6 bases). V lost 4 bases and J lost 2, with 17 bases in between. Per germline, CDR1 SGHRS and CDR2 YFSETQ. The CDR3 runs to 16 residues. This CDR3 is CASSPSGSGDTDTQYF. In nucleotides, the CDR3 is TGCGCCAGCAGCCCGTCGGGTAGCGGAGACACAGATACGCAGTATTTT.

This clonotype was counted a few times. The chain employs TRBV7-9 and TRBJ1-6, with D unresolved. CDR1 SEHNR and CDR2 FQNEAQ come from the germline V gene (reference sequence). The CDR3 is 15 amino acids. Trimming removed 2 bases from V and 5 bases from J, with 10 bases in between. The CDR3 bases are TGTGCCAGCAGCTTAAGCACCAATGATAATTCACCCCTCCACTTT. Translating it yields CASSLSTNDNSPLHF.

This clonotype was picked up many times. The chain uses TRBV7-9 and TRBJ2-1, with D uncertain. Trimming took off 5 bases at V and 0 bases at J, with 5 bases between the two ends. The length of the CDR3 is 13 residues. Germline CDR1 SEHNR, CDR2 FQNEAQ (reference sequence). In nucleotides, the CDR3 is TGTGCCAGCAGCAAGAGCTCCTACAATGAGCAGTTCTTC. Amino acid sequence: CASSKSSYNEQFF. Looking up the rest from reference TRBV7-9 and TRBJ2-1 gives the full variable domain: DTGVSQNPRHKITKRGQNVTFRCDPISEHNRLYWYRQTLGQGPEFLTYFQNEAQLEKSRLLSDRFSAERPKGSFSTLEIQRTEQGDSAMYLCASSKSSYNEQFFGPGTRLTVL.

This clonotype was detected only a few times. The CDR3: CASSQDSRGGELFF. The DNA of the CDR3 is TGCGCCAGCAGCCAAGATTCCCGTGGCGGGGAGCTGTTTTTT. The chain uses TRBV4-3 and TRBJ2-2; D is uncertain. The V and J ends lost 0 bases and 7 bases respectively, with 9 bases between them. The CDR3 is made up of 14 amino acids. Germline values: CDR1 LGHNA, CDR2 YSLEER.

V and J are TRBV6-1 and TRBJ1-1; a possible D gene is TRBD1 (5 bases). The CDR3 extends over 16 amino acids. Germline V gives CDR1 MNHNS, CDR2 SASEGT. Trimming took off 6 bases at V and 3 bases at J, with 20 bases between the two ends. The CDR3 here is CASSRMGTGVDTEAFF. In nucleotides, the CDR3 is TGTGCCAGCAGCCGAATGGGCACGGGGGTGGACACTGAAGCTTTCTTT.

The rearrangement links TRBV19 to TRBJ1-5, with D perhaps matching TRBD1 (5 bases). Trimming pared 2 bases from V and 1 base from J, leaving 18 bases between. Germline CDR1 LNHDA, CDR2 SQIVND (reference sequence). CDR3 length: 18 amino acids. CDR3: CASSIRLFGQGSNQPQHF. The CDR3 region has the DNA TGTGCCAGTAGTATACGCTTATTCGGCCAGGGAAGCAATCAGCCCCAGCATTTT.

This clonotype was counted many times. The chain employs TRBV24-1 and TRBJ2-5; the match to TRBD1 covers 7 bases. Germline values: CDR1 KGHDR, CDR2 SFDVKD. The CDR3 is made up of 15 amino acids. V lost 3 bases to trimming and J lost 1 base; unmatched junction nucleotides: 4. The CDR3 sequence is CATSDVTGPQETQYF. The CDR3 bases are TGTGCCACCAGTGATGTGACAGGGCCCCAAGAGACCCAGTACTTC.

This clonotype was recorded only once. The V and J genes are TRBV6-1 and TRBJ2-6; no reliable D call. Germline loops: CDR1 MNHNS, CDR2 SASEGT. V was pared by 5 bases and J by 0 bases, with 8 bases between. The CDR3 has 15 residues. The CDR3 DNA reads as TGTGCCAGCAGTCAATCTCACTCTGGGGCCAACGTCCTGACTTTC. It yields the protein CASSQSHSGANVLTF.

Worth noting for this clonotype: Being one base from a much bigger clone, this may be a read error. The chain is built from TRBV20-1 and TRBJ2-3, with 7 bases aligning to TRBD1. Germline-derived CDR1 and CDR2 are DFQATT and SNEGSKA (reference sequence). The CDR3 consists of 17 residues. The DNA for the CDR3 is TGCAGTGCTAGAGGGCCACACAGGGGACGCAGCACAGATGCGCAGTATTTT. Residues: CSARGPHRGRSTDAQYF.

V usage is TRBV18 and J usage is TRBJ2-6; no clear D gene. The CDR3 spans 16 residues. The ends were cut back, 2 bases at V and 2 bases at J, with 10 bases in the middle. CDR1 KGHSH and CDR2 LQKENI come from the germline V gene. CDR3: CASSPVAGPGANVLTF. CDR3 coding DNA: TGTGCCAGCTCACCAGTCGCAGGTCCTGGGGCCAACGTCCTGACTTTC.